What follows are 17 T cell receptor beta chains derived from one specimen sequenced in a study of cytomegalovirus exposure and HLA in healthy donors. Sequenced by immunoSEQ multiplex PCR; TCRdb stores in-frame clones only, minus some. The sample includes roughly 150,000 clones, 88% seen only once; the top ten take 2.5% to 3%. Sequencing was done on a sample of PBMCs. The receptors were sampled from a man younger than 35 in good health and CMV-seronegative.

The count of this clone is one. This chain connects TRBV7-2 to TRBJ2-7; weak D call: TRBD1 (6 bases). V was shortened by 2 bases and J by 5 bases, with 13 bases between the two germline ends. The germline V gene encodes CDR1 SGHTA and CDR2 FQGNSA. The CDR3 sequence is 14 residues long. The CDR3 sequence: CASSLSTGTHEQYF. The CDR3 DNA sequence: TGTGCCAGCAGCTTATCGACAGGCACTCACGAGCAGTACTTC. Full variable domain (missing parts from reference TRBV7-2 and TRBJ2-7): GAGVSQSPSNKVTEKGKDVELRCDPISGHTALYWYRQSLGQGLEFLIYFQGNSAPDKSGLPSDRFSAERTGGSVSTLTIQRTQQEDSAVYLCASSLSTGTHEQYFGPGTRLTVT.

The J gene is TRBJ1-1, the V gene TRBV6-1; D gene unclear. Trimming stripped 8 bases from V and 0 bases from J, with 16 bases between. Germline loops: CDR1 MNHNS, CDR2 SASEGT. CDR3 size: 15 residues. For the CDR3, the DNA is TGTGCCAGCGGGGAGGGCCCCGGGATGAACACTGAAGCTTTCTTT. Its protein product is CASGEGPGMNTEAFF.

This clone was recorded only once. The rearrangement links TRBV7-8 to TRBJ2-1; D is unresolved. V was trimmed by 1 base and J by 4 bases, leaving 11 bases between them. The length of the CDR3 is 15 residues. Germline V gene data show CDR1 as SGHVS and CDR2 as FQNEAQ. The CDR3 loop is CASSLDGSVYNEQFF. In DNA form, the CDR3 reads TGTGCCAGCAGCTTAGATGGCTCAGTTTACAATGAGCAGTTCTTC.

CDR3 DNA: TGCGCCAGCGCTAGTTCTCCGGGAGGGGTTAATGAGCAGTTCTTC. Translated, it gives CASASSPGGVNEQFF. The chain links TRBV4-1 to TRBJ2-1; the match to TRBD2 covers 8 bases. V lost 8 bases, J lost 7 bases, and 13 bases stayed unmatched. The germline V gene has CDR1 MGHRA and CDR2 YSYEKL. The CDR3 totals 15 residues.

The chain is built from TRBV4-2 and TRBJ1-1; 7 nucleotides agree with TRBD1. The CDR3 contains 15 residues. The V gene end was trimmed by 1 base and the J gene end by 3 bases; junction bases not matched to a gene: 5. CDR1 is LGHNA and CDR2 is YNFKEQ in the germline V gene. CDR3 in amino acids: CASSQAEGADTEAFF. The CDR3 nucleotides are TGTGCCAGCAGCCAAGCGGAGGGGGCAGACACTGAAGCTTTCTTT.

The chain has TRBV13 and TRBJ2-1, with TRBD2 matching over 11 bases. The CDR3 totals 15 residues. Germline CDR1 is PRHDT and CDR2 is FYEKMQ (reference sequence). The ends lost 5 bases at V and 5 bases at J; junction bases unmatched: 5. CDR3 DNA sequence: TGTGCCAGCAGCATCGGGACTAGCGGAAACAATGAGCAGTTCTTC. It is translated as CASSIGTSGNNEQFF.

The rearrangement uses TRBV5-1 and TRBJ1-2; 7 nucleotides align to TRBD1. The CDR3 totals 14 residues. Losses at the gene ends were 7 bases for V and 2 bases for J; bases not matched to a gene: 8. Looked up from germline, CDR1 is SGHRS and CDR2 is YFSETQ. CDR3 coding DNA: TGCGCCAGCCGGGGGACAGACGAGAACTATGGCTACACCTTC. The encoded protein is CASRGTDENYGYTF.

The CDR3 sequence is CASSPGTGGYEQYF. The CDR3 nucleotides are TGTGCCAGTAGCCCGGGGACAGGGGGATACGAGCAGTACTTC. V and J are TRBV19 and TRBJ2-7, with 11 bases matching TRBD1. CDR3 length: 14 amino acids. V lost 6 bases, J lost 4 bases, and 5 bases stayed unmatched. The V gene's germline CDR1 is LNHDA and CDR2 SQIVND (reference sequence).

The chain couples TRBV19 to TRBJ1-3, with D possibly matching TRBD1 (5 bases). The germline V and J ends were trimmed by 1 base and 0 bases, with 10 bases remaining between them. CDR3 size: 16 residues. Germline V gene data show CDR1 as LNHDA and CDR2 as SQIVND (reference sequence). CDR3 protein: CASSIAPGSSGNTIYF. The CDR3 nucleotides are TGTGCCAGTAGTATAGCACCAGGGTCCTCTGGAAACACCATATATTTT.

This chain uses TRBV14 with TRBJ2-5; D may be TRBD1 (6 bases). CDR1 and CDR2 (germline): SGHDN, FVKESK. This CDR3 is built from 16 residues. The V gene lost 0 bases and the J gene lost 4 bases, with 15 bases spanning the gap. Written as DNA, the CDR3 is TGTGCCAGCAGCCAAGAATTGGCCAGGGGAAGAGAGACCCAGTACTTC. As protein: CASSQELARGRETQYF.

V is TRBV28 and J is TRBJ2-3; 7 bases agree with TRBD1. The CDR3 contains 12 residues. CDR1 and CDR2 from the germline V gene are MDHEN and SYDVKM. With 7 bases clipped from V and 6 bases from J, the junction kept 4 bases outside the gene matches. The CDR3 spells CASTRGPDTQYF. The CDR3 region has the DNA TGTGCCAGCACGAGGGGGCCGGATACGCAGTATTTT.

The rearrangement uses TRBV7-6 and TRBJ2-2; TRBD1 is a possible D gene (6 bases). Trimming left V 5 bases short and J 5 bases short, with 18 bases between. Germline-derived CDR1 and CDR2 are SGHVS and FNYEAQ. The CDR3 is made up of 16 amino acids. Here the CDR3 reads CASSASQGPRTGELFF. In nucleotides, the CDR3 is TGTGCCAGCAGCGCCTCACAGGGCCCTAGGACCGGGGAGCTGTTTTTT.

DNA for the CDR3: TGTGCCAGCTTGCGGACAGCGAACACTGAAGCTTTCTTT. Translated: CASLRTANTEAFF. The chain uses TRBV18 and TRBJ1-1; D may be TRBD1 (6 bases). V lost 7 bases to trimming and J lost 1 base, with 10 bases between them. Germline V lookup: CDR1 KGHSH, CDR2 LQKENI. This CDR3 is 13 amino acids long.

On this clone: This same CDR3 is encoded by further DNA sequences in the sample. The genes are TRBV5-1 and TRBJ2-5; the match to TRBD2 covers 7 bases. V trimming: 0 bases; J trimming: 1 base; junction bases outside the gene matches: 0. The germline gives CDR1 SGHRS, CDR2 YFSETQ. The length of the CDR3 is 14 residues. The DNA of the CDR3 is TGCGCCAGCAGCTTGGGGACTAGCCAAGAGACCCAGTACTTC. The encoded protein is CASSLGTSQETQYF.

This sequence joins TRBV28 and TRBJ1-5; 7 bases line up with TRBD1. This CDR3 has 18 residues. Trimming cost V 6 bases and J 0 bases; bases outside gene matches: 14. Per the germline V gene, CDR1 is MDHEN and CDR2 is SYDVKM. The CDR3 region is CASRYAQGDPYSNQPQHF. DNA for the CDR3: TGTGCCAGCAGGTACGCCCAGGGGGACCCTTATAGCAATCAGCCCCAGCATTTT.

This chain connects TRBV6-5 to TRBJ2-3; D unclear. This CDR3 is 13 amino acids long. Germline-derived CDR1 and CDR2 are MNHEY and SVGAGI. V was trimmed by 7 bases and J by 0 bases, leaving 8 bases between them. CDR3 nucleotides: TGTGCCAGCAAGCCTAAAAGCACAGATACGCAGTATTTT. This codes for CASKPKSTDTQYF.

The chain employs TRBV4-1 and TRBJ2-1, with 8 bases fitting TRBD2. Trimming removed 3 bases from V and 9 bases from J; junction bases left unmatched: 1. This CDR3 is 12 amino acids long. CDR1 and CDR2 from the germline V gene are MGHRA and YSYEKL. Here the CDR3 reads CASSHGRGEQFF. The CDR3 DNA follows: TGCGCCAGCAGCCACGGGAGGGGTGAGCAGTTCTTC.